This is a list of T cell receptor beta chains from one sample in a study of shared clonotypes between healthy human individuals. Measured with immunoSEQ multiplex PCR; TCRdb has only the in-frame clones, and not every one. The sample holds approximately 2.3 million clones; approximately 93% are singletons and the top ten take about 0.37%. The sample consisted of naive CD4+ T cells from PBMCs. The receptors stem from a man aged 18-30 years in good health. Some clones in this sample may be carry-over from other donors' samples. The CDR3 runs from the conserved cysteine through the conserved F or W. The D gene is left open where the match is weak. A clone size is listed for some rows: how often the clone was seen (once, few, many), or a class if it is expanded.

clone size: .; D gene: TRBD1; V gene: TRBV7-2; J gene: TRBJ2-7; CDR3 length: 16; CDR3 protein: CASSLRSGQSSYEQYF; CDR3 DNA: TGTGCCAGCAGCTTAAGATCGGGACAGAGCTCCTACGAGCAGTACTTC
clone size: .; D gene: TRBD1; V gene: TRBV18; J gene: TRBJ2-7; CDR3 length: 15; CDR3 protein: CASSPGTGGSYEQYF; CDR3 DNA: TGTGCCAGCTCACCCGGGACAGGGGGATCCTACGAGCAGTACTTC
clone size: .; D gene: .; V gene: TRBV27; J gene: TRBJ2-7; CDR3 length: 15; CDR3 protein: CATYPPRGTHYEQYF; CDR3 DNA: TGTGCCACCTACCCTCCTCGTGGGACCCACTACGAGCAGTACTTC
clone size: .; D gene: .; V gene: TRBV19; J gene: TRBJ1-1; CDR3 length: 15; CDR3 protein: CASHLPGSSNTEAFF; CDR3 DNA: TGTGCCAGTCACCTCCCAGGATCGTCGAACACTGAAGCTTTCTTT
clone size: .; D gene: TRBD2; V gene: TRBV7-2; J gene: TRBJ2-5; CDR3 length: 17; CDR3 protein: CASSLLVGSGRVETQYF; CDR3 DNA: TGTGCCAGCAGCTTACTTGTCGGTAGCGGGAGGGTAGAGACCCAGTACTTC
clone size: .; D gene: TRBD1; V gene: TRBV5-1; J gene: TRBJ1-4; CDR3 length: 16; CDR3 protein: CASSYKSGQGSEKLFF; CDR3 DNA: TGCGCCAGCAGCTATAAATCGGGACAGGGGAGTGAAAAACTGTTTTTT
clone size: .; D gene: TRBD2; V gene: TRBV4-1; J gene: TRBJ2-2; CDR3 length: 17; CDR3 protein: CASSQRLAGVRTGELFF; CDR3 DNA: TGCGCCAGCAGCCAGCGACTAGCGGGAGTGCGGACCGGGGAGCTGTTTTTT
clone size: .; D gene: TRBD2; V gene: TRBV27; J gene: TRBJ2-3; CDR3 length: 14; CDR3 protein: CASSAGRGSDTQYF; CDR3 DNA: TGTGCCAGCAGCGCTGGGAGGGGCTCAGATACGCAGTATTTT
clone size: .; D gene: .; V gene: TRBV28; J gene: TRBJ1-2; CDR3 length: 15; CDR3 protein: CASTLTLGTVRGYTF; CDR3 DNA: TGTGCCAGCACCCTCACACTGGGGACCGTGAGGGGCTACACCTTC
clone size: few; D gene: TRBD2; V gene: TRBV9; J gene: TRBJ2-1; CDR3 length: 16; CDR3 protein: CASSVGLAGGNNEQFF; CDR3 DNA: TGTGCCAGCAGCGTAGGCCTAGCGGGAGGGAACAATGAGCAGTTCTTC
clone size: once; D gene: .; V gene: TRBV2; J gene: TRBJ2-2; CDR3 length: 13; CDR3 protein: CASQRGGAGELFF; CDR3 DNA: TGTGCCAGCCAGAGGGGTGGTGCCGGGGAGCTGTTTTTT
clone size: .; D gene: .; V gene: TRBV28; J gene: TRBJ1-2; CDR3 length: 14; CDR3 protein: CASHSPGGDYGYTF; CDR3 DNA: TGTGCCAGCCACTCGCCGGGCGGCGACTATGGCTACACCTTC
clone size: .; D gene: .; V gene: TRBV29-1; J gene: TRBJ2-1; CDR3 length: 15; CDR3 protein: CSAGSSAYSYNEQFF; CDR3 DNA: TGCAGCGCTGGGTCTTCGGCCTACTCCTACAATGAGCAGTTCTTC
clone size: once; D gene: TRBD2; V gene: TRBV14; J gene: TRBJ2-1; CDR3 length: 19; CDR3 protein: CASSQARLAGGSSYNEQFF; CDR3 DNA: TGTGCCAGCAGCCAGGCAAGACTAGCGGGAGGGAGCTCCTACAATGAGCAGTTCTTC
clone size: few; D gene: .; V gene: TRBV5-4; J gene: TRBJ1-1; CDR3 length: 13; CDR3 protein: CASSLTANTEAFF; CDR3 DNA: TGTGCCAGCAGCTTGACAGCGAACACTGAAGCTTTCTTT
clone size: once; D gene: .; V gene: TRBV30; J gene: TRBJ1-6; CDR3 length: 13; CDR3 protein: CAWSVQENSPLHF; CDR3 DNA: TGTGCCTGGAGTGTTCAGGAGAATTCACCCCTCCACTTT
clone size: .; D gene: TRBD2; V gene: TRBV7-9; J gene: TRBJ2-3; CDR3 length: 17; CDR3 protein: CASSLGLAGSGTDTQYF; CDR3 DNA: TGTGCCAGCAGCTTAGGACTAGCGGGCTCCGGCACAGATACGCAGTATTTT
clone size: .; D gene: .; V gene: TRBV27; J gene: TRBJ2-5; CDR3 length: 11; CDR3 protein: CASTLEGTQYF; CDR3 DNA: TGTGCCAGCACTTTGGAGGGGACCCAGTACTTC
clone size: .; D gene: .; V gene: TRBV27; J gene: TRBJ2-3; CDR3 length: 14; CDR3 protein: CASKTGVPTDTQYF; CDR3 DNA: TGTGCCAGCAAGACGGGAGTCCCCACAGATACGCAGTATTTT
clone size: .; D gene: .; V gene: TRBV7-2; J gene: TRBJ2-1; CDR3 length: 14; CDR3 protein: CASSLFGSYNEQFF; CDR3 DNA: TGTGCCAGCAGCCTTTTTGGGAGTTACAATGAGCAGTTCTTC
clone size: .; D gene: TRBD2; V gene: TRBV28; J gene: TRBJ2-7; CDR3 length: 15; CDR3 protein: CASSFGTSGIYEQYF; CDR3 DNA: TGTGCCAGCAGTTTCGGGACTAGCGGGATATACGAGCAGTACTTC
clone size: .; D gene: .; V gene: TRBV21-1; J gene: TRBJ2-3; CDR3 length: 16; CDR3 protein: CASSLADCTPTDTQYF; CDR3 DNA: TGTGCCAGCAGCCTGGCGGATTGCACACCCACAGATACGCAGTATTTT
clone size: .; D gene: .; V gene: TRBV5-1; J gene: TRBJ1-1; CDR3 length: 17; CDR3 protein: CASSKTISIGVNTEAFF; CDR3 DNA: TGCGCCAGCAGCAAAACAATATCGATAGGGGTAAACACTGAAGCTTTCTTT
clone size: .; D gene: .; V gene: TRBV21-1; J gene: TRBJ1-4; CDR3 length: 16; CDR3 protein: CASSKVRGLRDEKLFF; CDR3 DNA: TGTGCCAGCAGCAAAGTCAGGGGCCTCCGAGATGAAAAACTGTTTTTT
clone size: once; D gene: .; V gene: TRBV2; J gene: TRBJ2-6; CDR3 length: 15; CDR3 protein: CASSQVWVGANVLTF; CDR3 DNA: TGTGCCAGCAGCCAGGTCTGGGTTGGGGCCAACGTCCTGACTTTC
clone size: .; D gene: .; V gene: TRBV18; J gene: TRBJ2-7; CDR3 length: 15; CDR3 protein: CASSPISRGGSEQYF; CDR3 DNA: TGTGCCAGCTCACCGATTAGCAGGGGCGGTTCCGAGCAGTACTTC